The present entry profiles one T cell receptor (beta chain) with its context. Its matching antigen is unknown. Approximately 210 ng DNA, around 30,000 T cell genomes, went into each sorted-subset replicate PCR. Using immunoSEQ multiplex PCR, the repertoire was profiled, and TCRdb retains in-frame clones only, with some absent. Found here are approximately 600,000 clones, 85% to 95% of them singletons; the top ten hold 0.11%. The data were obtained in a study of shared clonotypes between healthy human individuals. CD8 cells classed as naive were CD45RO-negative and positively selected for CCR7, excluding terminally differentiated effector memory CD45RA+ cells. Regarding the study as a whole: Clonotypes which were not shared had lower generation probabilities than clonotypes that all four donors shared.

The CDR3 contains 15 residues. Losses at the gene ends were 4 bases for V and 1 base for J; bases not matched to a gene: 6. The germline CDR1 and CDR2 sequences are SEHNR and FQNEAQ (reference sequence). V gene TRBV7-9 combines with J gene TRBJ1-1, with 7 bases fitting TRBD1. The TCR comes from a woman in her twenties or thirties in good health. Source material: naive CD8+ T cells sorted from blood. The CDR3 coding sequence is TGTGCCAGCAGCTCCCAGACAGGGACGAACACTGAAGCTTTCTTT. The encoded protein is CASSSQTGTNTEAFF.